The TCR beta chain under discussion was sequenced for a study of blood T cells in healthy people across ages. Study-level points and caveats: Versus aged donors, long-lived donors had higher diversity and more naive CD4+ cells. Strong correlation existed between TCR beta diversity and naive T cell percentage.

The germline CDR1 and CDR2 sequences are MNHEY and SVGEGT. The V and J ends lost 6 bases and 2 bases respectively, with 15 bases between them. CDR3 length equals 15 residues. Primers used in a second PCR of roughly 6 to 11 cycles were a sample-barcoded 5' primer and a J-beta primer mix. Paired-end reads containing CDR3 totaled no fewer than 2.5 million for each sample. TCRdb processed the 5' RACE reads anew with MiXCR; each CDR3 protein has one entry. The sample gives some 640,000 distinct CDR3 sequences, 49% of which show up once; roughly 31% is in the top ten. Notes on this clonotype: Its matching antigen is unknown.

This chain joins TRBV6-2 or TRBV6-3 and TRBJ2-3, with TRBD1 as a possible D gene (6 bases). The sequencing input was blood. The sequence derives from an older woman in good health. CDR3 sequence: CASSLPDRDTDTQYF. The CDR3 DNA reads TGTGCCAGCAGCCTACCGGACAGAGACACAGATACGCAGTATTTT.